This entry lists 30 T cell receptor beta chains sequenced from one sample in a study of shared clonotypes between healthy human individuals. Method: immunoSEQ multiplex PCR; TCRdb's copy keeps in-frame clones and lacks some. Of about 490,000 clones in the sample, 79% were seen once. The sequenced material came from PBMCs. The receptors here all came from a woman between 40 and 55 years old in good health. Some clones in this sample may be carry-over from other donors' samples.

The chain is built from TRBV28 and TRBJ2-7, with 7 bases fitting TRBD1. Trimming at V came to 5 bases and at J to 2 bases, leaving 12 bases not matched to a gene. The CDR3 runs to 16 residues. Germline-derived CDR1 and CDR2 are MDHEN and SYDVKM. DNA of the CDR3: TGTGCCAGCAGTAGCTTCTCCCGGGACAGACCCTACGAGCAGTACTTC. This encodes CASSSFSRDRPYEQYF.

The CDR3 DNA follows: TGTGCCTGGAGGCGCCCTAATACAGGGGGCAGCAATCAGCCCCAGCATTTT. It is translated as CAWRRPNTGGSNQPQHF. The rearrangement uses TRBV30 and TRBJ1-5; 9 bases align to TRBD1. Germline V gene data show CDR1 as GTSNPN and CDR2 as SVGIG (reference sequence). The ends lost 3 bases at V and 1 base at J; junction bases unmatched: 10. The CDR3 is 17 amino acids. The full variable domain, its missing parts supplied by reference TRBV30 and TRBJ1-5, is SQTIHQWPATLVQPVGSPLSLECTVEGTSNPNLYWYRQAAGRGLQLLFYSVGIGQISSEVPQNLSASRPQDRQFILSSKKLLLSDSGFYLCAWRRPNTGGSNQPQHFGDGTRLSIL.

This clone was picked up one time. The gene calls are TRBV7-2 and TRBJ2-7; 7 bases agree with TRBD1. The CDR3 is 16 residues long. V was clipped by 5 bases and J by 3 bases; unmatched bases: 13. Germline-derived CDR1 and CDR2 are SGHTA and FQGNSA. CDR3 loop: CASSPHRGRGHYEQYF. CDR3 nucleotide sequence: TGTGCCAGCAGCCCCCACCGGGGTAGGGGGCACTACGAGCAGTACTTC.

This clone came up once. V gene TRBV5-4 combines with J gene TRBJ2-2, with 7 nucleotides matching TRBD2. CDR3 size: 16 residues. Per the germline V gene, CDR1 is SGHNT and CDR2 is YYREEE (reference sequence). J lost 2 bases, V lost 3 bases, and 7 bases had no gene match. The CDR3 nucleotides read TGTGCCAGCAGCTGGGAACCGGGACTAAACACCGGGGAGCTGTTTTTT. This codes for CASSWEPGLNTGELFF. The variable domain in full, completed from reference TRBV5-4 and TRBJ2-2, reads ETGVTQSPTHLIKTRGQQVTLRCSSQSGHNTVSWYQQALGQGPQFIFQYYREEENGRGNFPPRFSGLQFPNYSSELNVNALELDDSALYLCASSWEPGLNTGELFFGEGSRLTVL.

This sequence joins TRBV2 and TRBJ2-1; possibly TRBD1 for D (5 bases). Germline V gene lookup returns CDR1 SNHLY and CDR2 FYNNEI. The CDR3 sequence is 13 residues long. Trimming removed 5 bases at V and 3 bases at J, with 8 bases between. The CDR3 DNA reads TGTGCCAGCAGTAGGACATACTACAATGAGCAGTTCTTC. It yields the protein CASSRTYYNEQFF.

This clone was found a few times. The genes are TRBV2 and TRBJ1-1, with D maybe TRBD1 (6 bases). Germline lookup yields CDR1 SNHLY and CDR2 FYNNEI. V was trimmed by 7 bases and J by 4 bases, leaving 16 bases between them. The CDR3 is 14 amino acids. CDR3 in DNA: TGTGCCAGCACCTACCGACAGGATTTCACTGAAGCTTTCTTT. The encoded protein is CASTYRQDFTEAFF.

The rearrangement links TRBV28 to TRBJ1-4, with D possibly being TRBD1 (5 bases). The V gene's germline CDR1 is MDHEN and CDR2 SYDVKM. The V gene lost 3 bases and the J gene lost 7 bases, with 12 bases spanning the gap. The length of the CDR3 is 14 residues. The CDR3 is CASSFQGLSEKLFF. CDR3 DNA sequence: TGTGCCAGCAGTTTTCAGGGTCTCAGTGAAAAACTGTTTTTT.

The rearrangement joins TRBV18 to TRBJ2-3; 7 nucleotides agree with TRBD2. Germline V gives CDR1 KGHSH, CDR2 LQKENI. The CDR3 runs 15 residues. Losses at the gene ends were 1 base for V and 3 bases for J; bases not matched to a gene: 4. The CDR3 DNA reads as TGTGCCAGCTCACCACAGACTAGCAGAACAGATACGCAGTATTTT. This codes for CASSPQTSRTDTQYF.

The CDR3 loop is CASGTGGRNQPQHF. The CDR3, as DNA: TGTGCCAGCGGGACAGGGGGACGAAATCAGCCCCAGCATTTT. The V and J genes are TRBV27 and TRBJ1-5; 11 nucleotides agree with TRBD1. Germline CDR1 reads MNHEY; CDR2 reads SMNVEV (reference sequence). V shed 8 bases and J 4 bases; nucleotides not matched to a gene: 4. This CDR3 has 14 residues.

The V and J genes are TRBV10-3 and TRBJ1-2; TRBD1 matches at 8 bases. This CDR3 is 15 amino acids long. The germline V gene has CDR1 ENHRY and CDR2 SYGVKD. V lost 4 bases and J lost 2; bases outside the gene matches: 6. CDR3 DNA: TGTGCCATCAGTGGACAGGGGATTACAAACTATGGCTACACCTTC. Protein sequence: CAISGQGITNYGYTF.

This clone was found once. The gene calls are TRBV5-1 and TRBJ1-6; no clear D gene. Germline lookup yields CDR1 SGHRS and CDR2 YFSETQ. V was cut by 0 bases and J by 7 bases, with 11 bases left in between. The CDR3 extends over 15 amino acids. CDR3 sequence: CASSLDWVGNSPLHF. The DNA of the CDR3 is TGCGCCAGCAGCTTGGATTGGGTAGGGAATTCACCCCTCCACTTT.

This clone was counted many times. The chain recombines TRBV15 with TRBJ2-5; unclear D gene. The CDR3 is made up of 14 amino acids. Germline loops: CDR1 LNHNV, CDR2 YYDKDF (reference sequence). V gave up 1 base and J gave up 1 base, with 7 bases separating them. The CDR3 here is CATSRGQTQETQYF. In nucleotides, the CDR3 is TGTGCCACCAGCAGAGGACAAACCCAAGAGACCCAGTACTTC.

The V gene is TRBV4-3, the J gene TRBJ2-7; D gene ambiguous. The ends were cut back, 1 base at V and 2 bases at J, with 9 bases in the middle. The CDR3 length is 14 residues. Germline CDR1 is LGHNA and CDR2 is YSLEER. The CDR3 region is CASSQVPTTYEQYF. CDR3 DNA sequence: TGCGCCAGCAGCCAAGTGCCGACAACCTACGAGCAGTACTTC.

The chain links TRBV19 to TRBJ2-1; D is undetermined. The CDR3 contains 12 residues. V was pared by 5 bases and J by 9 bases, with 11 bases between. The germline V gene encodes CDR1 LNHDA and CDR2 SQIVND (reference sequence). The CDR3 sequence: CASSATLGEQFF. CDR3 DNA: TGTGCCAGTAGTGCCACATTGGGTGAGCAGTTCTTC.

The CDR3 nucleotides are TGTGCCAGCAGCGCCGGGACACCGACCTACGAGCAGTACTTC. Translated: CASSAGTPTYEQYF. The chain has TRBV6-5 and TRBJ2-5, with D tentatively TRBD1 (6 bases). The assigned J gene may be wrong: the sequence end matches TRBJ2-7 better. The CDR3 sequence is 14 residues long. CDR1 and CDR2 from the germline V gene are MNHEY and SVGAGI.

The chain is built from TRBV6-1 and TRBJ1-5; no clear D. Trimming shortened V by 5 bases and J by 9 bases, and 17 bases separated the two germline ends. This CDR3 contains 14 residues. Germline V gives CDR1 MNHNS, CDR2 SASEGT. The CDR3 DNA reads TGTGCCAGCAGTACTACAGATTCTCCAGGGCCCCAGCATTTT. Its translation is CASSTTDSPGPQHF.

The V gene is TRBV15, the J gene TRBJ2-5; 7 nucleotides line up with TRBD2. This CDR3 contains 12 residues. Germline CDR1 LNHNV, CDR2 YYDKDF (reference sequence). V lost 8 bases and J lost 3; bases outside the gene matches: 3. The CDR3 region is CATGAGEETQYF. In nucleotides, the CDR3 is TGTGCCACCGGTGCGGGGGAAGAGACCCAGTACTTC. Supplemented by reference TRBV15 and TRBJ2-5, the full variable domain reads DAMVIQNPRYQVTQFGKPVTLSCSQTLNHNVMYWYQQKSSQAPKLLFHYYDKDFNNEADTPDNFQSRRPNTSFCFLDIRSPGLGDTAMYLCATGAGEETQYFGPGTRLLVL.

The V and J genes are TRBV29-1 and TRBJ1-5; perhaps TRBD1 as D (5 bases). Germline V gene data show CDR1 as SQVTM and CDR2 as ANQGSEA. Trimming shortened V by 7 bases and J by 3 bases, and 13 bases separated the two germline ends. There are 13 residues in the CDR3. Here the CDR3 DNA reads TGCAGCGCGGGTGGGGGATTCAATCAGCCCCAGCATTTT. Protein sequence: CSAGGGFNQPQHF. Based on the CDR3 plus reference TRBV29-1 and TRBJ1-5, the full variable domain is SAVISQKPSRDICQRGTSLTIQCQVDSQVTMMFWYRQQPGQSLTLIATANQGSEATYESGFVIDKFPISRPNLTFSTLTVSNMSPEDSSIYLCSAGGGFNQPQHFGDGTRLSIL.

The rearrangement links TRBV18 to TRBJ1-4; the match to TRBD1 covers 7 bases. CDR3 length: 16 residues. Germline V gene lookup returns CDR1 KGHSH and CDR2 LQKENI. V dropped 2 bases and J dropped 0; count of bases not matched to a gene: 3. This CDR3 is CASSPDRAATNEKLFF. DNA of the CDR3: TGTGCCAGCTCACCAGACAGGGCCGCAACTAATGAAAAACTGTTTTTT.

J is TRBJ1-1 and V is TRBV6-5; D unclear. From germline, CDR1 is MNHEY and CDR2 SVGAGI. CDR3 length equals 13 residues. V dropped 0 bases and J dropped 11 bases, with 13 bases sitting between them. The CDR3 DNA is TGTGCCAGCAGTTACTCCGGTCTGAGCTGGGCTTTCTTT. Protein product: CASSYSGLSWAFF.

The chain has TRBV28 and TRBJ2-4; the D call may be TRBD1 or TRBD2 (6 bases each). The CDR3 loop spans 14 amino acids. Germline values: CDR1 MDHEN, CDR2 SYDVKM. Trimming took 5 bases from V and 6 from J, leaving 14 bases between them. The CDR3 sequence is CASSGPGAPNIQYF. The CDR3 nucleotides are TGTGCCAGCAGTGGGCCGGGGGCCCCAAACATTCAGTACTTC.

This chain connects TRBV5-6 to TRBJ2-6; D unclear. Looked up from germline, CDR1 is SGHDT and CDR2 is YYEEEE. The CDR3 is made up of 15 amino acids. The ends were cut back, 1 base at V and 2 bases at J, with 7 bases in the middle. CDR3: CASSLRAPGANVLTF. In nucleotides, the CDR3 is TGTGCCAGCAGCTTGCGGGCGCCTGGGGCCAACGTCCTGACTTTC.

The rearrangement uses TRBV27 and TRBJ2-1; 12 bases align to TRBD2. CDR1 and CDR2 from the germline V gene are MNHEY and SMNVEV (reference sequence). This CDR3 region has 19 residues. The V and J ends lost 6 bases and 7 bases, in that order; junction bases with no gene match: 19. CDR3 DNA: TGTGCCAGCAGGAGAGACTGGGGAGACGCTAGCGGGAGGGAAAATGAGCAGTTCTTC. It is translated as CASRRDWGDASGRENEQFF.

The CDR3 is CASSPGLAGAEQFF. The CDR3 DNA is TGTGCCAGCAGCCCGGGACTAGCGGGAGCCGAGCAGTTCTTC. The J gene is TRBJ2-1, the V gene TRBV7-9; 14 nucleotides agree with TRBD2. Germline V gene lookup returns CDR1 SEHNR and CDR2 FQNEAQ (reference sequence). With 5 bases clipped from V and 10 bases from J, the junction kept 4 bases outside the gene matches. The CDR3 covers 14 residues.

This chain uses TRBV5-1 with TRBJ2-1, with 7 bases that match TRBD2. The CDR3 extends over 21 amino acids. CDR1 and CDR2 (germline): SGHRS, YFSETQ. V was pared by 1 base and J by 3 bases, with 22 bases of the junction left unmatched. Written as DNA, the CDR3 is TGCGCCAGCAGCTTGTTTTTAACTGGGCTAGCGGAAAAATCGGTCTACAATGAGCAGTTCTTC. It encodes CASSLFLTGLAEKSVYNEQFF.

The V gene is TRBV9, the J gene TRBJ2-5, with 7 bases matching TRBD2. V was clipped by 0 bases and J by 4 bases; unmatched bases: 6. This CDR3 comprises 15 residues. Looked up from germline, CDR1 is SGDLS and CDR2 is YYNGEE. CDR3 sequence (DNA): TGTGCCAGCAGCGTAGGCCCGGGGAGGGGAGAGACCCAGTACTTC. Protein: CASSVGPGRGETQYF.

Notes on this clone: This sample also contains other DNA sequences that code for the same CDR3. This chain links TRBV2 with TRBJ1-4, with D perhaps TRBD1 (6 bases). V gave up 4 bases and J gave up 8 bases, with 11 bases separating them. From germline, CDR1 is SNHLY and CDR2 FYNNEI. There are 13 residues in the CDR3. The CDR3 reads CASSGQVGEKLFF. In nucleotides, the CDR3 is TGTGCCAGCAGTGGACAGGTTGGGGAAAAACTGTTTTTT.

The gene calls are TRBV27 and TRBJ2-7; 10 positions agree with TRBD1. Germline trimming cut 4 bases from V and 2 bases from J; bases unmatched to any gene: 8. Germline V gene sequence: CDR1 MNHEY, CDR2 SMNVEV (reference sequence). The CDR3 totals 16 residues. The CDR3 region is CASSSRAGTGAYEQYF. CDR3 coding DNA: TGTGCCAGCAGTTCGCGAGCCGGGACAGGGGCCTACGAGCAGTACTTC.

V is TRBV30 and J is TRBJ2-7; 8 nucleotides agree with TRBD1. Germline loops: CDR1 GTSNPN, CDR2 SVGIG (reference sequence). After removal of 7 bases from V and 0 bases from J, the junction contained 5 bases not matched to a gene. The CDR3 is made up of 13 amino acids. The DNA for the CDR3 is TGTGCCTTGGGGACAGGAAGCTCCTACGAGCAGTACTTC. Translation gives CALGTGSSYEQYF.

This chain's CDR3 is CASSLREGAYEQYF. CDR3 nucleotides: TGTGCCAGCAGTTTGCGGGAGGGAGCCTACGAGCAGTACTTC. The J gene is TRBJ2-7, the V gene TRBV28; TRBD2 matches at 9 bases. Losses at the gene ends were 3 bases for V and 2 bases for J; bases not matched to a gene: 2. This CDR3 has 14 residues. CDR1 MDHEN and CDR2 SYDVKM come from the germline V gene.